What follows describes a single T cell receptor (beta chain). This specimen comes from a study of blood T cell repertoires in COVID-19. Per the study methods: Using reference gene primer amplification, nucleated cell counts were estimated. Repertoires were generated with immunoSEQ multiplex PCR, while TCRdb's copy carries only in-frame clones and drops some. V, J and clone size are taken as reported in that table, and D and trimming were inferred from the DNA itself. This sample carries 200,000 to 250,000 clones, 86% of them seen once, and the ten largest clones take 3%. The CDR3 is 14 amino acids. The germline CDR1 and CDR2 sequences are SGHTA and FQGNSA. After removal of 6 bases from V and 5 bases from J, the junction contained 5 bases not matched to a gene.

The chain employs TRBV7-2 and TRBJ2-3; 10 bases fit TRBD1. The sequenced sample consisted of peripheral blood. The TCR originated in a woman between 25 and 40 years old who had recovered from COVID-19. The CDR3 region is CASSPGTGVDTQYF. The CDR3 region has the DNA TGTGCCAGCAGTCCCGGGACAGGGGTAGATACGCAGTATTTT.